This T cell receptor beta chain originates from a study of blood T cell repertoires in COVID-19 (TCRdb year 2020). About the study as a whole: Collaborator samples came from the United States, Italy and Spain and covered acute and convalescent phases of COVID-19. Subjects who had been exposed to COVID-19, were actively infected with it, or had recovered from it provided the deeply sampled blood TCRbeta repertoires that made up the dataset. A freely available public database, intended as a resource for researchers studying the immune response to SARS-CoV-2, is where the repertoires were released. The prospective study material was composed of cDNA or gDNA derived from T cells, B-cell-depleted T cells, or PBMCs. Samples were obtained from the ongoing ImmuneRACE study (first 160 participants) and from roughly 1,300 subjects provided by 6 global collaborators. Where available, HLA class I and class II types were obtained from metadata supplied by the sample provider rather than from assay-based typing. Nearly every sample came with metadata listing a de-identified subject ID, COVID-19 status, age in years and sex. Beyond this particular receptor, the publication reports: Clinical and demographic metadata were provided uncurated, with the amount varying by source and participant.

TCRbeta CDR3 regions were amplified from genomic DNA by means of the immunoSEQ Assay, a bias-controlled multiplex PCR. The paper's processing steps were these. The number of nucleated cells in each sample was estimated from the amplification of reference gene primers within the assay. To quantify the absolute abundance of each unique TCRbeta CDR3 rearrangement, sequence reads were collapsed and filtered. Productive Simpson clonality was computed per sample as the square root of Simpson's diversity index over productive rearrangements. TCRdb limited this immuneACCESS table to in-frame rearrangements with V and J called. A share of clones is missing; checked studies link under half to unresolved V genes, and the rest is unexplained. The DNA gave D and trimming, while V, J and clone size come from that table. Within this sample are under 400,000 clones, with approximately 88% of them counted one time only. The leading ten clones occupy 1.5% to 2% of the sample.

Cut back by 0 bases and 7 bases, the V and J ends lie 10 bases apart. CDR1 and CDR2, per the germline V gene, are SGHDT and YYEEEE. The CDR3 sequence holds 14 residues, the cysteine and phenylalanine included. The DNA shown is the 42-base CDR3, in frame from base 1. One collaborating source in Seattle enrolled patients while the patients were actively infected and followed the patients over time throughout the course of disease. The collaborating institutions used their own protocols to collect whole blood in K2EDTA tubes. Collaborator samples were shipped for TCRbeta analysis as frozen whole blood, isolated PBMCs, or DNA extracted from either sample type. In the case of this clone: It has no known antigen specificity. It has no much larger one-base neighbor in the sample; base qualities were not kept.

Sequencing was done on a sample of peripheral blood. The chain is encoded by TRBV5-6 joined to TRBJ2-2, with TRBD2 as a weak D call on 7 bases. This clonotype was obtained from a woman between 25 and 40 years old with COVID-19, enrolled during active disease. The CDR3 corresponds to CASSLGGGDGELFF. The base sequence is TGTGCCAGCAGCTTGGGCGGGGGCGACGGGGAGCTGTTTTTT.